This passage covers 15 T cell receptor beta chains from one sample sequenced in a study of T-cell memory formation after mild COVID-19. MiXCR, applied by TCRdb to the 5' RACE reads, yields one record per CDR3 protein. The table includes about 340,000 distinct CDR3 sequences, around 13% detected once. The source material was PBMCs or a T cell subset sorted from them (not recorded which). Receptors were obtained from a young man who had mild COVID-19 (a few samples of this study predate the infection). Cell type and time point are not known.

In DNA form, the CDR3 reads TGTGCTAGTGGAAAAGGGGGCCGGAGTACGAGTTCACCCCTCCACTTT. Its translation: CASGKGGRSTSSPLHF. The chain joins TRBV12-5 to TRBJ1-6; 7 bases match TRBD1. The germline V gene has CDR1 LGHNT and CDR2 FRNRAP. Trimming removed 6 bases from V and 9 bases from J; junction bases left unmatched: 14. The CDR3 has 16 residues.

The V and J genes are TRBV5-1 and TRBJ2-1; 12 bases fit TRBD2. V lost 4 bases, J lost 8 bases, and 7 bases stayed unmatched. The CDR3 totals 15 residues. Germline CDR1 and CDR2: SGHRS and YFSETQ. CDR3 sequence reads: CASSPGLAGTDEQFF. DNA of the CDR3: TGCGCCAGCAGCCCAGGACTAGCGGGAACCGATGAGCAGTTCTTC.

The J gene is TRBJ2-3, the V gene TRBV24-1; D not resolved. This CDR3 region has 15 residues. Trimming removed 7 bases from V and 0 bases from J, with 13 bases in between. Germline CDR1 KGHDR, CDR2 SFDVKD. CDR3 loop: CATSPDGYSTDTQYF. For the CDR3, the DNA is TGTGCCACCAGCCCGGACGGGTACAGCACAGATACGCAGTATTTT.

In its sample, this clonotype was seen many times. J is TRBJ2-3 and V is TRBV27, with TRBD1 matching 8 bases. V lost 1 base to trimming and J lost 4 bases; unmatched junction nucleotides: 16. Germline CDR1 reads MNHEY; CDR2 reads SMNVEV (reference sequence). The CDR3 length is 19 residues. The CDR3 spells CASSLWSARGQVISDTQYF. In DNA form, the CDR3 reads TGTGCCAGCAGTTTATGGTCGGCTCGGGGACAGGTTATTTCAGATACGCAGTATTTT.

This chain uses TRBV4-1 with TRBJ2-3, with 8 bases aligning to TRBD1. Germline loops: CDR1 MGHRA, CDR2 YSYEKL. The CDR3 extends over 17 amino acids. V lost 1 base, J lost 4 bases, and 10 bases stayed unmatched. DNA of the CDR3: TGCGCCAGCAGCCAAGTTGGGGGCAGGGGGCGCTCAGATACGCAGTATTTT. As protein: CASSQVGGRGRSDTQYF.

This clonotype was observed a handful of times. V usage is TRBV7-2 and J usage is TRBJ2-3; D gene unclear. This CDR3 contains 14 residues. CDR1 SGHTA and CDR2 FQGNSA come from the germline V gene. V dropped 5 bases and J dropped 4 bases, with 13 bases sitting between them. In DNA form, the CDR3 reads TGTGCCAGCAGCCAGACCCGAGGAGCAGATACGCAGTATTTT. Its translation is CASSQTRGADTQYF.

V gene TRBV9 combines with J gene TRBJ2-5; D is perhaps TRBD1 (5 bases). CDR1 SGDLS and CDR2 YYNGEE come from the germline V gene. This CDR3 has 17 residues. The ends were cut back, 0 bases at V and 4 bases at J, with 19 bases in the middle. CDR3 DNA: TGTGCCAGCAGCGTAGGTTTTTTTAGTGGGGCGCGAGAGACCCAGTACTTC. It codes for CASSVGFFSGARETQYF.

V is TRBV27 and J is TRBJ2-1, with 7 bases identical to TRBD2. The CDR3 spans 15 residues. The germline V gene encodes CDR1 MNHEY and CDR2 SMNVEV (reference sequence). Trimming took 0 bases from V and 6 from J; bases not matched to a gene: 5. The CDR3 nucleotides read TGTGCCAGCAGTTTATCGGTGGGGGGGGTCAATGAGCAGTTCTTC. Its protein is CASSLSVGGVNEQFF.

The chain employs TRBV12-3 or TRBV12-4 and TRBJ1-5, with 7 positions matching TRBD1. This CDR3 has 17 amino acids. The junction had 10 bases not matched to a gene; V was cut back by 1 base and J by 4 bases. The CDR3 region has the DNA TGTGCCAGCAGTTTAGAGGGAGGGACAGAGCTAAATCAGCCCCAGCATTTT. Translated, it gives CASSLEGGTELNQPQHF.

This chain joins TRBV4-1 and TRBJ2-3, with D possibly TRBD2 on 7 matching bases. The germline V and J ends were trimmed by 2 bases and 6 bases, with 15 bases remaining between them. Looked up from germline, CDR1 is MGHRA and CDR2 is YSYEKL. This CDR3 spans 15 amino acids. Written as DNA, the CDR3 is TGCGCCAGCAGCCAATGGAGGGGGGGCCCCGATACGCAGTATTTT. Its protein product is CASSQWRGGPDTQYF.

This clonotype was detected only a few times. The CDR3 coding sequence is TGTGCCAGCAGGTCCGTCCCGACAGGGGTGGGCTACAATGAGCAGTTCTTC. It encodes CASRSVPTGVGYNEQFF. This sequence joins TRBV7-3 and TRBJ2-1, with TRBD1 identical over 8 bases. The V gene end was trimmed by 6 bases and the J gene end by 3 bases; junction bases not matched to a gene: 13. This CDR3 has 17 amino acids. CDR1 and CDR2 from the germline V gene are SGHTA and FQGTGA.

J is TRBJ2-1 and V is TRBV5-6; 11 bases are a match to TRBD2. Per germline, CDR1 SGHDT and CDR2 YYEEEE. The CDR3 sequence is 15 residues long. V shed 5 bases, J shed 3 bases, and the junction held 4 bases outside the gene matches. This chain's CDR3 is CASSIAGGFYNEQFF. The CDR3 bases are TGTGCCAGCAGTATAGCGGGGGGGTTCTACAATGAGCAGTTCTTC.

This clonotype has a count of ten or more. V usage is TRBV7-7 and J usage is TRBJ2-5; 9 nucleotides agree with TRBD2. The V gene's germline CDR1 is SSHAT and CDR2 FNYEAQ (reference sequence). The CDR3 consists of 14 residues. V dropped 5 bases and J dropped 4; count of bases not matched to a gene: 5. CDR3 nucleotide sequence: TGTGCCAGCAGCCGGACTAGCGCCGCAGAGACCCAGTACTTC. Protein product: CASSRTSAAETQYF.

J is TRBJ2-7 and V is TRBV20-1, with TRBD2 matching 8 bases. V lost 0 bases to trimming and J lost 2 bases; unmatched junction nucleotides: 6. Germline CDR1 DFQATT, CDR2 SNEGSKA (reference sequence). The CDR3 covers 15 residues. The CDR3 DNA sequence: TGCAGTGCTAGAGATAGGCGGGGGGTTCCCTACGAGCAGTACGTC. Its protein is CSARDRRGVPYEQYV.

A few counts support this clonotype. The chain combines TRBV9 with TRBJ2-5; D remains ambiguous. Germline CDR1 SGDLS, CDR2 YYNGEE. The V end was cut by 4 bases, the J end by 2 bases, with 9 bases between. The CDR3 runs 13 residues. The CDR3 loop reads CASSLQDQETQYF. For the CDR3, the DNA is TGTGCCAGCAGCCTTCAGGATCAAGAGACCCAGTACTTC.